This entry is about one T cell receptor beta chain. Its antigen is unknown. Trimming pared 0 bases from V and 4 bases from J, leaving 10 bases between. The CDR3 sequence is 15 residues long. Germline-derived CDR1 and CDR2 are SGHRS and YFSETQ. The data derive from a study of cytomegalovirus exposure and HLA in healthy donors. General study results and limits: In vitro testing confirmed a few CMV-associated chains as specific for CMV antigens. Segments of the TCR beta V type were, in most cases, productive about 87% or about 30% of the time in an earlier analysis. Per published reports, the classifier diagnosed cytomegalovirus status with high specificity and sensitivity. Several of the most significant clusters appeared, in a later analysis, to be linked to common viral pathogens.

The study ran its PCR with 60 Vbeta and 13 Jbeta primers. Clones were sequenced by immunoSEQ multiplex PCR, and TCRdb holds only the in-frame ones, with some missing. The data hold over 150,000 clones, with 77% observed a single time. The source of this sequence is a woman aged 25 to 39 in good health and CMV-seropositive. The rearrangement uses TRBV5-1 and TRBJ2-2, with D perhaps matching TRBD1 (6 bases). Sequencing was carried out using PBMCs. The CDR3 sequence is CASSLGGGGTGELFF. CDR3 in DNA: TGCGCCAGCAGCTTGGGTGGGGGCGGCACCGGGGAGCTGTTTTTT.